Listed here are 2 T cell receptor beta chains from one sample, sequenced in a study of shared clonotypes between healthy human individuals. Clones were sequenced by immunoSEQ multiplex PCR, and TCRdb holds only the in-frame ones, with some missing. The sample lists 2 million to 2.5 million clones, 85% to 95% occurring once. Sequenced sample: naive CD4+ T cells from PBMCs. Documented subset: CD45RA+ positively selected. These TCRs come from a man aged 18 to 30 in good health. Some clones in this sample may be carry-over from other donors' samples.

This chain joins TRBV4-3 and TRBJ2-7; 7 bases agree with TRBD2. Germline values: CDR1 LGHNA, CDR2 YSLEER. Trimming cost V 3 bases and J 3 bases; bases outside gene matches: 14. This CDR3 spans 17 amino acids. The CDR3 loop is CASSQVGGGTYHYEQYF. The CDR3 DNA follows: TGCGCCAGCAGCCAGGTGGGGGGAGGGACCTACCACTACGAGCAGTACTTC.

The genes are TRBV6-5 and TRBJ2-1; tentative D call: TRBD1 (5 bases). With 2 bases removed from V and 10 bases from J, the gap between germline ends came to 21 bases. Looked up from germline, CDR1 is MNHEY and CDR2 is SVGAGI. The CDR3 runs to 16 residues. The CDR3 protein is CASSYGRAPLPGEQFF. CDR3 bases: TGTGCCAGCAGTTACGGCCGGGCCCCCCTCCCAGGGGAGCAGTTCTTC.